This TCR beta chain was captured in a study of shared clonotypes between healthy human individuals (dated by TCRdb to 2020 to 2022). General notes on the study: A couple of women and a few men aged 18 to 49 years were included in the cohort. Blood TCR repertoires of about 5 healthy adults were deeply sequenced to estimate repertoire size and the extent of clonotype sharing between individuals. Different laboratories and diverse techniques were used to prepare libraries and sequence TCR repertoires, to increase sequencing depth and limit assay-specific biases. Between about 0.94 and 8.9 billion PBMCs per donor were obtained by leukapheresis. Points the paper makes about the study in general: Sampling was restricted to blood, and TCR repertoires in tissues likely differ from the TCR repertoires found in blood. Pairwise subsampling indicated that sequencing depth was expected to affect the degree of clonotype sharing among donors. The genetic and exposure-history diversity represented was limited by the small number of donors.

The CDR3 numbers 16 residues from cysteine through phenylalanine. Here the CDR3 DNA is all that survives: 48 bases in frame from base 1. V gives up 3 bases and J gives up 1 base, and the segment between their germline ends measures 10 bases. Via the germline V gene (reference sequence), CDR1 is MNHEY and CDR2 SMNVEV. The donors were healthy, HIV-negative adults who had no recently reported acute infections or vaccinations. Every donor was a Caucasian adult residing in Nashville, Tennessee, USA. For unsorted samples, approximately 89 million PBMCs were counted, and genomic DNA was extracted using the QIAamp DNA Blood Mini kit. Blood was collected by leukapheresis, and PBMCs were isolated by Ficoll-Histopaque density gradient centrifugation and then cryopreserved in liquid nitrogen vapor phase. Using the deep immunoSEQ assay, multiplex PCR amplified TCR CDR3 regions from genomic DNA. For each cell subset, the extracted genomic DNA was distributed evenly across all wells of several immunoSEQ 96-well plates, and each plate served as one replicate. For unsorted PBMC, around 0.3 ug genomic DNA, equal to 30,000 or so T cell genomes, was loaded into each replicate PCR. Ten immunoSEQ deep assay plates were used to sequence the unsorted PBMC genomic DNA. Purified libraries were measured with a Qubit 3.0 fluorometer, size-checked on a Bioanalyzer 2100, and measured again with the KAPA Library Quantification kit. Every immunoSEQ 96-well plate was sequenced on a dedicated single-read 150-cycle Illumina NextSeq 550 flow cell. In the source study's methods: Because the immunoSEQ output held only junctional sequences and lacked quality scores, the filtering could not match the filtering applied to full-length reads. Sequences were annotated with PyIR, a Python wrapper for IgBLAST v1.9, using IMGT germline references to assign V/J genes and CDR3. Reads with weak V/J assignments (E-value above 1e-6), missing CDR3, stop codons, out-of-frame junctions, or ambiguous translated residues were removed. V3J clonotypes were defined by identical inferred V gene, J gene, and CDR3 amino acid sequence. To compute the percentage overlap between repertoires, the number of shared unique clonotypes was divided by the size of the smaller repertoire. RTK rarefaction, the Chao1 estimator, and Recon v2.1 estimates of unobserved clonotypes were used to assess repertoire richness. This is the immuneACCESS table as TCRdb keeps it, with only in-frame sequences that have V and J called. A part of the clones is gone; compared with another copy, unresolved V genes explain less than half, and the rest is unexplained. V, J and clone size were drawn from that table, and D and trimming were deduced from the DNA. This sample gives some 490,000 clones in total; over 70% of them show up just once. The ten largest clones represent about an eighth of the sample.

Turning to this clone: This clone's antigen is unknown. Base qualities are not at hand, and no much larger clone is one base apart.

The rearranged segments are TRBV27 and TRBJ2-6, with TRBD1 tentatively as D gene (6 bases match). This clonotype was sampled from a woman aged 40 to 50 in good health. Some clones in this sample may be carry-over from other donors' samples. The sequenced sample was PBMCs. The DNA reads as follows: TGTGCCAGCAGTTTCCTACAGGGATCTGGGGCCAACGTCCTGACTTTC. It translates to CASSFLQGSGANVLTF.